This is a list of T cell receptor beta chains from one sample in a study of T cells expressing NK-cell markers. For each CDR3 protein, TCRdb gives one entry from its re-call of the 5' RACE reads, without DNA. This repertoire includes some 460,000 distinct CDR3 sequences. Input material: blood T cells: a sorted CD56 or NKG2C T cell subset, CD4+ or CD8+ T cells, or bulk PBMC T cells (not recorded which). These receptors all come from a woman aged 45-65 years in good health. CDR3s include the opening cysteine and the closing phenylalanine or tryptophan.

>TRBJ2-3|TRBV20-1
CSARVASAGTDTQYF
>TRBJ2-3|TRBV15
CATSRDPGRADTQYF
>TRBJ1-1|TRBV5-6
CASSVGTGNTEAFF
>TRBJ1-2|TRBV6-2/TRBV6-3
CASSLTGPQGGYTF
>TRBJ2-2|TRBV27
CASSLFGTSGSIAELFF
>TRBJ1-4|TRBV11-2
CASRKGTEKLFF
>TRBJ1-1|TRBV20-1
CSARLRGGGTEAFF
>TRBJ1-1|TRBV29-1
CSGRDSYTEAFF
>TRBJ2-3|TRBV27
CASSTSPSFGTQYF
>TRBJ1-5|TRBV6-5
CASRNTLNQPQHF
>TRBJ2-1|TRBV3-1
CASGDSNNEQFF
>TRBJ1-5|TRBV12-3/TRBV12-4
CASSYQGGGEAQHF
>TRBJ2-5|TRBV12-3/TRBV12-4
CACNRVGETQYF
>TRBJ2-7|TRBV6-6
CASSPITGSGEQYF
>TRBJ2-2|TRBV7-6
CASSLMAGQRLSTGELFF
>TRBJ2-1|TRBV2
CASSEQSSYNEQFF
>TRBJ2-1|TRBV27
CASTLSHRDYLFYNEQFF
>TRBJ2-5|TRBV5-5
CASGPGLIPAETQYF
>TRBJ2-1|TRBV5-6
CASSGNLAGGFGEQFF
>TRBJ2-5|TRBV5-1
CASSLARLMQETQYF